This TCR beta chain derives from a study of PD-1 blockade in mismatch repair-deficient tumors. With V trimmed by 4 bases and J by 5 bases, 4 bases remained unmatched. CDR1 and CDR2 (germline): SGHAT, FQNNGV. The CDR3 has 14 residues. Assay used: immunoSEQ multiplex PCR; TCRdb lists only in-frame clones, some missing. Here the sample spans about 100,000 clones, over 65% being singletons. Note on this clone: What it binds is unknown.

Study-level results: Tumor-resident clones, often absent from pretreatment blood, expanded after pembrolizumab and then contracted.

The TCR sequence derives from an adult with mismatch repair-deficient cancer. The genes are TRBV11-2 and TRBJ2-1; 8 bases are a match to TRBD1. The source material was peripheral blood, sampled around 8 months after starting pembrolizumab. The CDR3 reads CASSSMTGDNEQFF. CDR3 sequence (DNA): TGTGCCAGCAGCTCGATGACAGGGGACAATGAGCAGTTCTTC.